The sequence of this T cell receptor (beta chain) was determined in a study of T cells in Graves' hyperthyroidism and ophthalmopathy. V gave up 3 bases and J gave up 5 bases, with 4 bases separating them. Germline CDR1 is GTSNPN and CDR2 is SVGIG (reference sequence). CDR3 length: 10 residues. The blood specimen was taken at initial hyperthyroidism diagnosis, before any ophthalmopathy symptoms. From RNA transcripts, TCR beta CDR3 regions were amplified. The primer set for the first-round RT-PCR of the TCR CDR3 was HTBI. TCRdb reanalysed the multiplex PCR reads using MiXCR and keeps one entry per CDR3 protein. Counted here are roughly 180,000 distinct CDR3 sequences, less than 10% occurring once; the ten biggest clones make up roughly a fifth.

This TCR derives from a woman between 18 and 29 years old with Graves' hyperthyroidism that later progressed to Graves' ophthalmopathy. What was sequenced was blood. V gene TRBV30 combines with J gene TRBJ1-1; no definite D call. In DNA form, the CDR3 reads TGTGCCTGGAGAGAGACTGAAGCTTTCTTT. Amino acid sequence: CAWRETEAFF.